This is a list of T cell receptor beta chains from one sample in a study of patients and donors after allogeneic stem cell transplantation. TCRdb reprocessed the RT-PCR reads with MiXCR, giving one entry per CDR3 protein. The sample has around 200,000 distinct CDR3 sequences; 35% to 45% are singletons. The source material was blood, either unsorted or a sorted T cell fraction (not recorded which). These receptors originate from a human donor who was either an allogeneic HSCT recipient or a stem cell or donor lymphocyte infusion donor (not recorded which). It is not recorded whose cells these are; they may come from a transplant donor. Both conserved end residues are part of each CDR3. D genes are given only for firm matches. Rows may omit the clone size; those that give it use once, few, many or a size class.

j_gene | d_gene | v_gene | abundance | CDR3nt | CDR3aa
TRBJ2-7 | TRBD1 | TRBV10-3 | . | TGTGCCATCAGGCCAGCCGGGACAGGGGGCGAGCAGTACTTC | CAIRPAGTGGEQYF
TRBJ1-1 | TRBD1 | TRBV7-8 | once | TGTGCCAGCAGCTTAGGGTCAGGGGGTATGAACACTGAAGCTTTCTTT | CASSLGSGGMNTEAFF
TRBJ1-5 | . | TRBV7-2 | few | TGTGCCAGCAGCCCCAACCAGGGTCAGCCCCAGCATTTT | CASSPNQGQPQHF
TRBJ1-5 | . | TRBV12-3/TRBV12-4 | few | TGTGCCAGCAGTAAGGCTGGTGGGGGCGCAGGGCAGCCCCAGCATTTT | CASSKAGGGAGQPQHF
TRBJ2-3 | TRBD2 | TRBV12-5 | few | TGTGCTAGTGGTTTGATACCCAGCGGGGGGAGAGTAGATACGCAGTATTTT | CASGLIPSGGRVDTQYF
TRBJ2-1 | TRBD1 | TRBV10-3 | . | TGTGCCATCAGCCCCGGGACAGGCTCGTACAATGAGCAGTTCTTC | CAISPGTGSYNEQFF
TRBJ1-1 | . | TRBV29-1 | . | TGCAGCGTCGGACCTCCAGAGAACACTGAAGCTTTCTTT | CSVGPPENTEAFF
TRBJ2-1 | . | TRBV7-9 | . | TGTGCCAGCAGCTTAGGTACAGTGAAAAATGAGCAGTTCTTC | CASSLGTVKNEQFF
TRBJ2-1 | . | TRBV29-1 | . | TGCAGCGCAGACTGGGGGGAATACAATGAGCAGTTCTTC | CSADWGEYNEQFF
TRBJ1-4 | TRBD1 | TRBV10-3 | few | TGTGCCATCAGTGAGTGGAGGGACAGGAAAAATGAAAAACTGTTTTTT | CAISEWRDRKNEKLFF
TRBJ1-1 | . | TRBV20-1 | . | TGCAGTGCTAGAGCAGGGGTGAACACTGAAGCTTTCTTT | CSARAGVNTEAFF
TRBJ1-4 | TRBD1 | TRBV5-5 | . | TGTGCCAGCAGCGTACAGGGGGTGGCGGAAAAACTGTTTTTT | CASSVQGVAEKLFF
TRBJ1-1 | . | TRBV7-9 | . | TGTGCCAGCAGCTTACTCGCGGTGAACACTGAAGCTTTCTTT | CASSLLAVNTEAFF
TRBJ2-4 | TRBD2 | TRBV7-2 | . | TGTGCCAGCAGCTTAGTGGGGACTAGCGGGGGACCTACTGCCAAAAACATTCAGTACTTC | CASSLVGTSGGPTAKNIQYF
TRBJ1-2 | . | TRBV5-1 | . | TGCGCCAGCAGCTTGGAGCAGGGGCTTAACTATGGCTACACCTTC | CASSLEQGLNYGYTF
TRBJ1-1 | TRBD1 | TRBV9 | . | TGTGCCAGCAGCGTGTCAGGGGGCCACACTGAAGCTTTCTTT | CASSVSGGHTEAFF
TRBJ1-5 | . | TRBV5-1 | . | TGCGCCAGCAGCCTGGAGCGAGAGGAGGGGTATAGCAATCAGCCCCAGCATTTT | CASSLEREEGYSNQPQHF
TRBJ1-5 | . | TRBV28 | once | TGTGCCAGCAGAAGCGGACAGAATGGCAATCAGCCCCAGCATTTT | CASRSGQNGNQPQHF
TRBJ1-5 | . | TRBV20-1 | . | TGCAGTGCAGGATCTTTTTCCGGGTCGTTTAGCAATCAGCCCCAGCATTTT | CSAGSFSGSFSNQPQHF
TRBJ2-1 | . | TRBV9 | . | TGTGCCAGCAGCGTAGAGGCAGCATACAATGAGCAGTTCTTC | CASSVEAAYNEQFF
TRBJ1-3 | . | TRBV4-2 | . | TGTGCCAGCAGCCAAGACCCCCAGCTCTCTGGAAACACCATATATTTT | CASSQDPQLSGNTIYF
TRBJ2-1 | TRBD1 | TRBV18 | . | TGTGCCAGCTCACCGACAGGGATCTTCGATGAGCAGTTCTTC | CASSPTGIFDEQFF
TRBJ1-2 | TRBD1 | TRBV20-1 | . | TGCAGTGCTAGAGATGGACAGGAATTCTATGGCTACACCTTC | CSARDGQEFYGYTF
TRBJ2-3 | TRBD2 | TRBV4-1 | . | TGCGCCAGCAGCCCCCGGACTAGCGCACTATTAATCACAGATACGCAGTATTTT | CASSPRTSALLITDTQYF
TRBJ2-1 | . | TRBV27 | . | TGTGCCAGCAGTTTAAATCCGGGAATTGAGCAGTTCTTC | CASSLNPGIEQFF
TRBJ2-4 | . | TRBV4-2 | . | TGTGCCAGCAGCTCTGGGACAGCCAAAAACATTCAGTACTTC | CASSSGTAKNIQYF
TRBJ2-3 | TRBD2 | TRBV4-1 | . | TGCGCCAGCCGACGACTAGCGGGGGTCACAGATACGCAGTATTTT | CASRRLAGVTDTQYF
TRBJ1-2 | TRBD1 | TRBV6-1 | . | TGTGCCAGCAGGGACAGACAGGGAGGCTATGGCTACACCTTC | CASRDRQGGYGYTF
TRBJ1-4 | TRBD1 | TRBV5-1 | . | TGCGCCAGCAGCCGGGGGACAGATGCAACTAATGAAAAACTGTTTTTT | CASSRGTDATNEKLFF
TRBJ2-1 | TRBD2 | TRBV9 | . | TGTGCCAGCAGCGTAGCGAGCGGGGGGTACAATGAGCAGTTCTTC | CASSVASGGYNEQFF
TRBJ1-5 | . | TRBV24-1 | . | TGTGCCACCAGAGGCCATCCTAATCAGCCCCAGCATTTT | CATRGHPNQPQHF
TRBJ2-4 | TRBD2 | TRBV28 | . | TGTGCCAGCAGTTCCCCCTCCGCCGGGGGAGGGGACATTCAGTACTTC | CASSSPSAGGGDIQYF
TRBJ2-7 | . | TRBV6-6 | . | TGTGCCAGCAGTTACTCAGAACAGGCTAGCTCCTACGAGCAGTACTTC | CASSYSEQASSYEQYF
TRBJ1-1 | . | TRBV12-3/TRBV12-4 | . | TGTGCCAGCAGTTTACACCTCACTGAAGCTTTCTTT | CASSLHLTEAFF
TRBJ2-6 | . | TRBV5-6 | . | TGTGCCAGCAGCTTCTCTGTTTCTGGGGCCAACGTCCTGACTTTC | CASSFSVSGANVLTF
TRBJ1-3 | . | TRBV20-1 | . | TGCAGTGCTAGAGACCCCCGAGGGGGAAACACCATATATTTT | CSARDPRGGNTIYF
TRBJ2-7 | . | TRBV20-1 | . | TGCAGTGCTAGAATGGCGGGGAGAAACTACGAGCAGTACTTC | CSARMAGRNYEQYF
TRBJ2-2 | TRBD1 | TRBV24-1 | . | TGTGCCACCAGTGATCCTTCCGGGACAGTCAACACCGGGGAGCTGTTTTTT | CATSDPSGTVNTGELFF
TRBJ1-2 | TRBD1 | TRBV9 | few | TGTGCCAGCAGCCGACAGGGAGGGTACACCTTC | CASSRQGGYTF
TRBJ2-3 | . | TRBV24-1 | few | TGTGCCACCAGTGATTTGCGAACGGGTCCACAGTATTTT | CATSDLRTGPQYF
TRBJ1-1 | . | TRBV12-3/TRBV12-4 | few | TGTGCCAGCAGTTTGGGGGACGGGAACACTGAAGCTTTCTTT | CASSLGDGNTEAFF
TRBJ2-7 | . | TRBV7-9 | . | TGTGCCAGCAGCTCTTCCCTAAGGCACGAGCAGTACTTC | CASSSSLRHEQYF
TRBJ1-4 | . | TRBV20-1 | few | TGCAGTGCTAGGCCGGACGCAACTAATGAAAAACTGTTTTTT | CSARPDATNEKLFF
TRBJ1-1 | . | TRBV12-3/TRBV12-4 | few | TGTGCCAGCAGTTCTCGACAGGCTGCTGGGGCTTTCTTT | CASSSRQAAGAFF
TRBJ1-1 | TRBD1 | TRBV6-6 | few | TGTGCCAGCAGTTACTCACGCCGGACGGGACAGGGGTACACTGAAGCTTTCTTT | CASSYSRRTGQGYTEAFF
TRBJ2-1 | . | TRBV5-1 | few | TGCGCCAGCAGCTCGGACCCCCCCCAGCAGTTCTTC | CASSSDPPQQFF